A single sample gave rise to the 3 T cell receptor beta chains below, sequenced in a study of T cells in women clearing cervical HPV infection. Method: immunoSEQ multiplex PCR; TCRdb's copy keeps in-frame clones and lacks some. The sample data list around 39,000 clones. Sequences were obtained from blood buffy coat. Receptors were obtained from a woman aged 18-70 years with a cervical HPV16 infection that either progressed to CIN3+ or cleared (not recorded which).

In regard to this clone: Read data end 3 residues before the CDR3 end; the end is taken from the germline J gene. The chain links TRBV2 to TRBJ2-6; 10 bases line up with TRBD1. This CDR3 has 16 amino acids. J was trimmed by 2 bases and V by 6 bases; bases with no gene match: 4. CDR1 is SNHLY and CDR2 is FYNNEI in the germline V gene. CDR3 sequence: CASSDRGPAGANVLTF. The sequenced CDR3 bases are TGTGCCAGCAGCGACAGGGGGCCAGCTGGGGCCAACGTC.

Details on this clone: With the read ending 3 residues before the CDR3 end, the germline J gene is used to fill in that end. The V and J genes are TRBV20-1 and TRBJ1-1, with 8 bases fitting TRBD1. The germline gives CDR1 DFQATT, CDR2 SNEGSKA (reference sequence). V was pared by 6 bases and J by 4 bases, with 13 bases of the junction left unmatched. The CDR3 has 15 residues. CDR3 bases read: TGCAGTGCCCCCGACCCGGGACAGGATGGCACTGAA. Protein product: CSAPDPGQDGTE. The entire CDR3 is CSAPDPGQDGTEAFF.

Concerning this clone itself: The observed sequence ends 3 residues before the CDR3 terminus, with the missing tail filled in from the germline J gene. The V and J genes are TRBV13 and TRBJ1-2; TRBD1 agrees at 9 bases. This CDR3 comprises 16 residues. Germline V CDR1 and CDR2: PRHDT, FYEKMQ (reference sequence). Trimming at V came to 2 bases and at J to 2 bases, leaving 6 bases not matched to a gene. CDR3 bases read: TGTGCCAGCAGCTTAAAGGGACAGGGTGTAAACTATGGC. Protein sequence: CASSLKGQGVNYG. The full CDR3 reads CASSLKGQGVNYGYTF.